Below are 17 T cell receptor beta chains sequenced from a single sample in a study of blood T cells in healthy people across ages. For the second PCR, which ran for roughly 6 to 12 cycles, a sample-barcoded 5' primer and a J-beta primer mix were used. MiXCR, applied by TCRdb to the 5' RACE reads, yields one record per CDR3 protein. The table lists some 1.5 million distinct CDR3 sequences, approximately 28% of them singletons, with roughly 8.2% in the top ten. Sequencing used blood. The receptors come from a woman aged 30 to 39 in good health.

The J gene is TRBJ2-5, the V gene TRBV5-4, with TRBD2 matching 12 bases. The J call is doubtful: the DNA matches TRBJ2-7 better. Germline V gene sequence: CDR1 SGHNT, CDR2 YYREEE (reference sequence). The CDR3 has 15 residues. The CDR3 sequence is CASSSTSGRRFEQYF. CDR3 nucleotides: TGTGCCAGCAGCTCGACTAGCGGGAGACGGTTCGAGCAGTACTTC.

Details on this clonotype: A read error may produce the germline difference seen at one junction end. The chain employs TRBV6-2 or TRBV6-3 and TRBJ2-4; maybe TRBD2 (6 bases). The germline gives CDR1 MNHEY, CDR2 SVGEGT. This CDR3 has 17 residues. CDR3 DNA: TGTGCCAGCAGCAGCCCGGCCCTGACACTAGCCGAAAACATTCAGTACTTC. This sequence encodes CASSSPALTLAENIQYF.

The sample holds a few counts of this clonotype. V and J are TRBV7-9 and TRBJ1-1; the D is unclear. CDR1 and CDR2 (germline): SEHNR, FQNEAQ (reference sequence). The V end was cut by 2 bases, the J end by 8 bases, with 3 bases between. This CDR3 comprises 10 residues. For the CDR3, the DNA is TGTGCCAGCAGCTTACTCGAAGCTTTCTTT. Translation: CASSLLEAFF.

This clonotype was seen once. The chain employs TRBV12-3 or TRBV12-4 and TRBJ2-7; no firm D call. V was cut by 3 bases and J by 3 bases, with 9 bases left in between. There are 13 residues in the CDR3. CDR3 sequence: CASSLGIRYEQYF. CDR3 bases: TGTGCCAGCAGTTTGGGGATTCGCTACGAGCAGTACTTC.

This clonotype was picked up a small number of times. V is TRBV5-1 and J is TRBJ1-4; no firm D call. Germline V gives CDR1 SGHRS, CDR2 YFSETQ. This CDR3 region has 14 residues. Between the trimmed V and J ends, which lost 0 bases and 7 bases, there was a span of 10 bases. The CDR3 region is CASSLAEGGEKLFF. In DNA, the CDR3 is TGCGCCAGCAGCTTGGCGGAGGGCGGTGAAAAACTGTTTTTT.

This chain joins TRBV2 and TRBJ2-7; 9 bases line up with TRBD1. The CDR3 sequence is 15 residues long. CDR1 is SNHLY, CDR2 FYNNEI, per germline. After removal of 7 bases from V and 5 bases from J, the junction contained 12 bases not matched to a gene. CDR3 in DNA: TGTGCCAGCACCCGGGAGAGGACAGGGGCGAACGAGCAGTACTTC. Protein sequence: CASTRERTGANEQYF.

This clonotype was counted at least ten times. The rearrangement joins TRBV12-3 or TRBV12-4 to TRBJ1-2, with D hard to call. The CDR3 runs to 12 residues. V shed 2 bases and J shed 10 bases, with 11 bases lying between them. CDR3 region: CASSLRAQVYTF. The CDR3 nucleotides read TGTGCCAGCAGTTTAAGGGCCCAAGTCTACACCTTC.

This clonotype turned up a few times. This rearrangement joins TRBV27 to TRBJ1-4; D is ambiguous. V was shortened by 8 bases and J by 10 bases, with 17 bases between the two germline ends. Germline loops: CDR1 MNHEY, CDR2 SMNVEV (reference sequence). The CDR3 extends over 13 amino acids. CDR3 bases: TGTGCCAGCTCTCCAGTAACTCGAGGAAAACTGTTTTTT. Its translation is CASSPVTRGKLFF.

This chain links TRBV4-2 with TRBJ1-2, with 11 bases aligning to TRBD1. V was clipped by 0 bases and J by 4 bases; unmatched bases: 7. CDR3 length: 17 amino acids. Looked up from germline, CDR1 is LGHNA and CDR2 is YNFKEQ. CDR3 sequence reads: CASSQDAGDRGAYGYTF. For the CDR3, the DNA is TGTGCCAGCAGCCAAGACGCGGGGGACAGGGGGGCCTATGGCTACACCTTC.

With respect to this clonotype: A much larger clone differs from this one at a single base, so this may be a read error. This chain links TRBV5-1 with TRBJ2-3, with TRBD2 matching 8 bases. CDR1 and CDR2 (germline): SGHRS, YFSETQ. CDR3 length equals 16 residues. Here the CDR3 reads CASSSTSGPSTDTRYF. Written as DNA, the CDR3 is TGCGCCAGCAGCTCTACTAGCGGCCCTAGCACAGATACGCGGTATTTT.

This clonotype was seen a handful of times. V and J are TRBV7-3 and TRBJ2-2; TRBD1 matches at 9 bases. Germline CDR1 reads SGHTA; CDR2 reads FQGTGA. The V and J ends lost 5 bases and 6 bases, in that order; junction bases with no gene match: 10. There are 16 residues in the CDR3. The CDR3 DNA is TGTGCCAGCAGCGCGCAAACGGGACAGGGATCCGGGGAGCTGTTTTTT. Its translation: CASSAQTGQGSGELFF.

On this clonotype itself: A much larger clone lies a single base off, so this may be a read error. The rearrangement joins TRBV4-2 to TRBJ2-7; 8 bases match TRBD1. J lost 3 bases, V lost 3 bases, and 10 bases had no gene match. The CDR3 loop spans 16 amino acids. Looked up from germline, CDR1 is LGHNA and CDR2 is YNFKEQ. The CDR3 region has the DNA TGTGCCAGCAGCCAGAGAGGTCAGGGGGCGGACTACGAGCAGTACTTC. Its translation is CASSQRGQGADYEQYF.

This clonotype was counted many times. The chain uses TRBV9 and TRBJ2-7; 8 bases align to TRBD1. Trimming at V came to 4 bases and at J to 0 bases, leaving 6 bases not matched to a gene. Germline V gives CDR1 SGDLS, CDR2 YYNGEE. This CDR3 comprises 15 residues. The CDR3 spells CASSSGQASSYEQYF. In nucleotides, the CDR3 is TGTGCCAGCAGCTCGGGACAGGCGAGCTCCTACGAGCAGTACTTC.

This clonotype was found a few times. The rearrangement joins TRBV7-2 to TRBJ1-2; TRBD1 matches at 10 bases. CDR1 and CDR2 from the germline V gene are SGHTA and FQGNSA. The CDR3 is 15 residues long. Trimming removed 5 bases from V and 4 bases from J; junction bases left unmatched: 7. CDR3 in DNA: TGTGCCAGCAGCGCAACCGGGACAGGGGCCTATGGCTACACCTTC. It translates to CASSATGTGAYGYTF.

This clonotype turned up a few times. The CDR3, as DNA: TGCAGTGCTAGAACCAGCGGGAGTTACCGCAATGAGCAGTTCTTC. It codes for CSARTSGSYRNEQFF. V is TRBV20-1 and J is TRBJ2-1; 8 bases agree with TRBD2. The CDR3 contains 15 residues. Germline-derived CDR1 and CDR2 are DFQATT and SNEGSKA (reference sequence). J gave up 6 bases and V 2 bases, and 9 bases lay outside the gene matches.

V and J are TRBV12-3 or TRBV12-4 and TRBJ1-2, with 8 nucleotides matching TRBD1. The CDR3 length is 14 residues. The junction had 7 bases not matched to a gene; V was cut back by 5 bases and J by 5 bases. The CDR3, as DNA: TGTGCCAGCAGTACGACAGGGGAAGGGTATGGCTACACCTTC. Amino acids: CASSTTGEGYGYTF.

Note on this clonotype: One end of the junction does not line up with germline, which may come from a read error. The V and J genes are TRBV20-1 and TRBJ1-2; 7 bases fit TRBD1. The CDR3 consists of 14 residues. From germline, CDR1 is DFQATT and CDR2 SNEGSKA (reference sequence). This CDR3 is CSAAPQGTHYGHTF. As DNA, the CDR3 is TGCAGCGCCGCGCCACAGGGGACACACTATGGCCACACCTTC.